This T cell receptor (beta chain) was profiled in a study of T cell responses to AZD1222 COVID-19 vaccine. Here immunoSEQ multiplex PCR was the method, and the copy in TCRdb shows in-frame clones only, minus some. The table records about 90,000 clones, just over 85% of them present only once. The sample was peripheral blood, taken on day 0 of MenACWY control vaccination. This receptor was identified in an adult in good health.

This chain's CDR3 is CASSRTGGNTNQPQHF. The CDR3 DNA reads TGCGCCAGCAGCCGGACAGGGGGCAATACCAATCAGCCCCAGCATTTT. The rearrangement joins TRBV5-1 to TRBJ1-5; 11 bases agree with TRBD1. The CDR3 is made up of 16 amino acids. V shed 4 bases and J 3 bases; nucleotides not matched to a gene: 6. Per germline, CDR1 SGHRS and CDR2 YFSETQ.